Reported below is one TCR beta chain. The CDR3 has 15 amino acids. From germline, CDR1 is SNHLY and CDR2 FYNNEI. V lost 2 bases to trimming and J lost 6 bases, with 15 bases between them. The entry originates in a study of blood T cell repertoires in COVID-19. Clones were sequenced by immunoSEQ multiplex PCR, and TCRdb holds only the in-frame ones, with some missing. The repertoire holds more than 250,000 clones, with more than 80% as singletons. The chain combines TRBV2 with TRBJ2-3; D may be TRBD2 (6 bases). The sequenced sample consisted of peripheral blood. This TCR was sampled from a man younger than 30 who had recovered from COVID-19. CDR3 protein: CASSESGLTSDTQYF. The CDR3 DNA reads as TGTGCCAGCAGTGAAAGCGGGCTAACCTCCGATACGCAGTATTTT.